A selection of T cell receptor beta chains follows, all from one sample in a study of blood T cell repertoires in COVID-19. The assay was immunoSEQ multiplex PCR, and TCRdb's table has in-frame clones only and misses some. The table lists about 270,000 clones, around 85% of them singletons, with around 3.9% in the top ten. The sample consisted of peripheral blood. Receptor source: a woman between 50 and 59 years old with active or convalescent COVID-19. Both conserved end residues are part of each CDR3. A D gene is named only where the DNA matches it firmly. Clone size is not always given. Where it is, it says once, few, many or a class for expanded clones.

j_call | clone_size | d_call | v_call | cdr3_aa | cdr3_nt
TRBJ2-7 | . | . | TRBV4-2 | CASSPPGLYEQYF | TGTGCCAGCAGCCCACCAGGGCTGTACGAGCAGTACTTC
TRBJ2-1 | . | . | TRBV5-5 | CASSFIPRDNEQFF | TGTGCCAGCAGCTTTATACCCCGGGACAATGAGCAGTTCTTC
TRBJ1-2 | few | . | TRBV7-8 | CASSPDLRQTYGYTF | TGTGCCAGCAGCCCCGACCTACGACAGACCTATGGCTACACCTTC
TRBJ1-2 | . | . | TRBV7-8 | CASSLERSGVNYGYTF | TGTGCCAGCAGCTTAGAGAGGTCAGGGGTGAACTATGGCTACACCTTC
TRBJ2-1 | . | TRBD1 | TRBV6-4 | CASRRGSGQGAKDDEQFF | TGTGCCAGCAGGCGGGGTTCGGGACAGGGGGCGAAGGACGATGAGCAGTTCTTC
TRBJ2-7 | few | . | TRBV28 | CASSSIYEQYF | TGTGCCAGCAGTTCCATCTACGAGCAGTACTTC
TRBJ2-3 | . | . | TRBV25-1 | CASSEYRAGARGDTQYF | TGTGCCAGCAGTGAATATCGGGCGGGGGCAAGGGGAGATACGCAGTATTTT
TRBJ2-7 | . | . | TRBV5-6 | CASSLSRYEQYF | TGTGCCAGCAGCTTGTCCCGTTACGAGCAGTACTTC
TRBJ1-6 | . | . | TRBV3-1/TRBV3-2 | CASSPGGRADNSPLHF | TGTGCCAGCAGCCCTGGGGGCAGGGCCGATAATTCACCCCTCCACTTT
TRBJ2-1 | . | . | TRBV19 | CATRVPTRRGNSYNEQFF | TGTGCCACCCGAGTACCAACGAGGAGAGGGAACTCCTACAATGAGCAGTTCTTC
TRBJ1-2 | . | . | TRBV19 | CASSIGAALYGYTF | TGTGCCAGTAGTATAGGAGCAGCGCTCTATGGCTACACCTTC
TRBJ2-2 | . | . | TRBV5-1 | CASETGVTNTGELFF | TGCGCCAGCGAGACCGGGGTAACGAACACCGGGGAGCTGTTTTTT
TRBJ1-6 | . | TRBD1 | TRBV12-5 | CASGLALSTTGKFRGPPLHF | TGTGCTAGTGGTTTGGCTCTCTCAACGACAGGGAAGTTCCGGGGCCCACCCCTCCACTTT
TRBJ1-6 | . | . | TRBV11-2 | CASSINWAGISPLHF | TGTGCCAGCAGCATAAATTGGGCTGGAATTTCACCCCTCCACTTT
TRBJ2-3 | . | . | TRBV5-1 | CASSSGQHGGTDTQYF | TGCGCCAGCAGCTCCGGACAGCACGGTGGGACAGATACGCAGTATTTT
TRBJ2-3 | . | TRBD2 | TRBV6-6 | CASAGGADTQYF | TGTGCCAGCGCCGGGGGGGCAGATACGCAGTATTTT
TRBJ2-1 | . | . | TRBV5-1 | CASSLVFTSSYNEQFF | TGCGCCAGCAGCTTGGTGTTCACTAGCTCCTACAATGAGCAGTTCTTC
TRBJ1-4 | . | TRBD1 | TRBV6-5 | CASSSRGQGHEKLFF | TGTGCCAGCAGTAGCCGGGGACAGGGTCACGAAAAACTGTTTTTT
TRBJ2-7 | . | TRBD2 | TRBV6-5 | CASRTSGSQGDEQYF | TGTGCCAGCCGGACTAGCGGGAGCCAGGGGGACGAGCAGTACTTC
TRBJ2-1 | . | TRBD1 | TRBV28 | CASQRYRGLVYNEQFF | TGTGCCAGCCAGAGATACAGGGGTCTCGTTTACAATGAGCAGTTCTTC
TRBJ2-5 | . | . | TRBV3-1/TRBV3-2 | CASRPELPAQETQYF | TGTGCCAGCAGGCCGGAACTACCAGCCCAAGAGACCCAGTACTTC
TRBJ2-1 | . | TRBD2 | TRBV7-8 | CASSLVRSGRANEQFF | TGTGCCAGCAGCTTAGTACGTAGCGGGAGGGCCAATGAGCAGTTCTTC
TRBJ2-7 | . | TRBD2 | TRBV7-9 | CASSLEGGRAHGGQYF | TGTGCCAGCAGCTTAGAAGGCGGGAGGGCCCACGGCGGGCAGTACTTC
TRBJ2-7 | few | TRBD2 | TRBV7-9 | CASSSWTSGQPYEQYF | TGTGCCAGCAGCTCATGGACTAGCGGGCAGCCCTACGAGCAGTACTTC
TRBJ1-4 | few | TRBD1 | TRBV11-2 | CASSSGTDNEKLFF | TGTGCCAGCAGCTCCGGGACAGATAATGAAAAACTGTTTTTT
TRBJ2-3 | . | TRBD2 | TRBV20-1 | CSASGLVLDTQYF | TGCAGTGCCAGTGGACTAGTTCTAGATACGCAGTATTTT
TRBJ2-7 | . | TRBD2 | TRBV7-8 | CASSFRGGRALSYEQYF | TGTGCCAGCAGCTTTAGGGGCGGGAGGGCCCTCTCCTACGAGCAGTACTTC
TRBJ2-1 | . | . | TRBV3-1/TRBV3-2 | CASSPLGTRDYNEQFF | TGTGCCAGCAGCCCATTAGGGACACGGGACTACAATGAGCAGTTCTTC
TRBJ1-1 | . | TRBD1 | TRBV6-5 | CASRQGTEAFF | TGTGCCAGCCGACAGGGCACTGAAGCTTTCTTT
TRBJ2-7 | . | . | TRBV7-6 | CASSDGEGYEQYF | TGTGCCAGCAGCGATGGAGAGGGATACGAGCAGTACTTC
TRBJ1-6 | . | . | TRBV5-1 | CASSPQGSGNSPLHF | TGCGCCAGCAGCCCGCAGGGATCCGGCAATTCACCCCTCCACTTT
TRBJ1-4 | . | TRBD1 | TRBV7-3 | CASSLKEGTGLGEKLFF | TGTGCCAGCAGCTTAAAGGAGGGGACAGGGCTTGGTGAAAAACTGTTTTTT
TRBJ2-5 | . | . | TRBV18 | CASSRGNPETQYF | TGTGCCAGCTCAAGGGGGAACCCAGAGACCCAGTACTTC
TRBJ1-1 | . | TRBD1 | TRBV3-1/TRBV3-2 | CASSQETGGAFF | TGTGCCAGCAGCCAAGAAACAGGGGGAGCTTTCTTT
TRBJ1-2 | . | TRBD1 | TRBV11-2 | CASRALTGNYGYTF | TGTGCCAGCAGGGCCCTGACAGGGAACTATGGCTACACCTTC
TRBJ2-1 | . | TRBD2 | TRBV28 | CASSLQRGSRNEQFF | TGTGCCAGCAGTCTGCAGCGGGGATCCCGCAATGAGCAGTTCTTC
TRBJ2-1 | . | TRBD2 | TRBV30 | CACGLAGIEGEQFF | TGTGCCTGTGGACTAGCGGGAATTGAGGGTGAGCAGTTCTTC
TRBJ1-5 | . | . | TRBV19 | CASSIVGGQGNQPQHF | TGTGCCAGTAGTATAGTCGGGGGGCAGGGCAATCAGCCCCAGCATTTT
TRBJ1-5 | . | TRBD1 | TRBV15 | CATSRDYGGQGGQPQHF | TGTGCCACCAGCAGAGATTACGGCGGACAGGGGGGTCAGCCCCAGCATTTT
TRBJ2-2 | . | TRBD2 | TRBV19 | CASSIEGLAARGTGELFF | TGTGCCAGTAGTATAGAGGGACTAGCGGCCCGAGGCACCGGGGAGCTGTTTTTT
TRBJ1-1 | . | . | TRBV11-2 | CASSLDLWQAEAFF | TGTGCCAGCAGCTTAGATCTGTGGCAGGCTGAAGCTTTCTTT
TRBJ2-7 | . | . | TRBV7-9 | CASSWTSGPNPYEQYF | TGTGCCAGCAGCTGGACGAGCGGGCCTAACCCCTACGAGCAGTACTTC
TRBJ2-1 | . | . | TRBV15 | CATSLASAVNEQFF | TGTGCCACCAGCTTAGCGTCCGCGGTCAATGAGCAGTTCTTC
TRBJ2-7 | . | TRBD2 | TRBV7-2 | CASSLGLAGRAGYEQYF | TGTGCCAGCAGCTTAGGCCTAGCGGGAAGGGCCGGGTACGAGCAGTACTTC
TRBJ2-1 | . | . | TRBV7-9 | CASSLPLEEDEQFF | TGTGCCAGCAGCTTACCCCTAGAGGAAGATGAGCAGTTCTTC
TRBJ1-1 | . | . | TRBV19 | CASTSQGLEAFF | TGTGCCAGTACCAGTCAGGGGCTGGAAGCTTTCTTT
TRBJ2-3 | . | TRBD2 | TRBV27 | CASSLLAGADTQYF | TGTGCCAGCAGTTTACTAGCGGGAGCAGATACGCAGTATTTT
TRBJ2-7 | . | TRBD1 | TRBV18 | CASMGQGSGSYEQYF | TGTGCCAGCATGGGACAGGGCTCGGGTTCCTACGAGCAGTACTTC
TRBJ2-6 | . | . | TRBV3-1/TRBV3-2 | CASSLWTDSGANVLTF | TGTGCCAGCAGCCTCTGGACTGACTCTGGGGCCAACGTCCTGACTTTC
TRBJ1-5 | . | TRBD1 | TRBV24-1 | CATQGGNQPQHF | TGTGCCACCCAGGGGGGCAATCAGCCCCAGCATTTT
TRBJ1-1 | . | . | TRBV6-5 | CASSGQFMNTEAFF | TGTGCCAGCAGCGGACAGTTCATGAACACTGAAGCTTTCTTT